The sequence of this T cell receptor (beta chain) was determined in a study of OX40 agonist ivuxolimab in advanced cancers. Study summary: Three patients showed partial responses: one hepatocellular carcinoma and two cutaneous melanoma cases.

As to this clone: Its antigen is as yet unknown.

Blood got drawn at baseline, again on cycle 4 day 1, and then on cycle 7 day 1. Study findings and constraints: Antigen specificity remained undetermined for the expanded peripheral T cells. Expansion of clones was among the lowest in partial responders at 0.1-3.0 mg/kg.

Trimming stripped 4 bases from V and 0 bases from J, with 12 bases between. The CDR3 has 15 amino acids. Germline assignment: CDR1 MGHRA and CDR2 YSYEKL. TCRdb's copy holds only in-frame clones and misses some; the assay was immunoSEQ multiplex PCR. This repertoire shows fewer than 95,000 clones, 65% to 90% found once; its top ten account for approximately 0.63%. The sequencing used CD4+ or CD8+ T cells sorted from blood, collected in a trial of the OX40 agonist ivuxolimab. J is TRBJ1-2 and V is TRBV4-1; D gene uncertain. The TCR was taken from an adult with an advanced solid tumor such as melanoma, head and neck, liver or kidney cancer. The CDR3 loop reads CASSPTDGANYGYTF. CDR3 nucleotides: TGCGCCAGCAGCCCTACGGACGGTGCTAACTATGGCTACACCTTC.